The next 14 T cell receptor beta chains were all read from a single sample in a study of blood T cell repertoires in COVID-19. Assay used: immunoSEQ multiplex PCR; TCRdb lists only in-frame clones, some missing. The sample includes roughly 80,000 clones, around nine tenths of them seen just once. The specimen was peripheral blood. Receptors originate from a woman aged 60-75 years with acute or convalescent COVID-19.

The V call is TRBV18, the J call TRBJ1-3; 7 positions agree with TRBD1. From germline, CDR1 is KGHSH and CDR2 LQKENI. J gave up 1 base and V 3 bases, and 6 bases lay outside the gene matches. CDR3 size: 16 residues. The CDR3 loop reads CASSPDRDISGNTIYF. In DNA form, the CDR3 reads TGTGCCAGCTCACCCGACAGGGACATTTCTGGAAACACCATATATTTT.

The chain links TRBV3-1 (or the pseudogene TRBV3-2) to TRBJ2-7, with TRBD1 identical over 8 bases. This CDR3 has 15 residues. Unmatched junction bases numbered 3, after V lost 2 bases and J lost 0 bases. Germline V gene lookup returns CDR1 LGHDT and CDR2 YNNKEL (reference sequence). This CDR3 reads CASSQRGTGSYEQYF. As DNA, the CDR3 is TGTGCCAGCAGCCAAAGGGGGACAGGCTCCTACGAGCAGTACTTC.

V usage is TRBV18 and J usage is TRBJ1-1; TRBD1 is a possible D gene (5 bases). Looked up from germline, CDR1 is KGHSH and CDR2 is LQKENI. The CDR3 length is 16 residues. The V end was cut by 2 bases, the J end by 4 bases, with 17 bases between. CDR3 sequence (DNA): TGTGCCAGCTCACCAATGGAGGGACGAGGGAGCACTGAAGCTTTCTTT. Translating it yields CASSPMEGRGSTEAFF. Based on the CDR3 plus reference TRBV18 and TRBJ1-1, the full variable domain is NAGVMQNPRHLVRRRGQEARLRCSPMKGHSHVYWYRQLPEEGLKFMVYLQKENIIDESGMPKERFSAEFPKEGPSILRIQQVVRGDSAAYFCASSPMEGRGSTEAFFGQGTRLTVV.

The V gene is TRBV7-6, the J gene TRBJ2-1; the match to TRBD2 covers 14 bases. V lost 3 bases to trimming and J lost 8 bases; unmatched junction nucleotides: 6. Germline-derived CDR1 and CDR2 are SGHVS and FNYEAQ. The CDR3 length is 16 residues. CDR3 sequence (DNA): TGTGCCAGCAGCTTGTTTGGGACTAGCGGGAGTTATGAGCAGTTCTTC. This gives the protein CASSLFGTSGSYEQFF.

This clone was observed a few times. The gene calls are TRBV19 and TRBJ1-5; 8 positions agree with TRBD1. J was trimmed by 6 bases and V by 1 base; bases with no gene match: 5. The CDR3 has 15 residues. The germline CDR1 and CDR2 sequences are LNHDA and SQIVND (reference sequence). The CDR3 coding sequence is TGTGCCAGTAGTATAGGGGACAGGTGGGGTCAGCCCCAGCATTTT. It is translated as CASSIGDRWGQPQHF.

The chain is built from TRBV20-1 and TRBJ2-3; D might be TRBD1 (6 bases). From germline, CDR1 is DFQATT and CDR2 SNEGSKA (reference sequence). Trimming shortened V by 7 bases and J by 3 bases, and 8 bases separated the two germline ends. The CDR3 extends over 11 amino acids. The chain's CDR3 is CSVQGTDTQYF. The CDR3 DNA follows: TGCAGTGTCCAGGGGACAGATACGCAGTATTTT.

The chain carries TRBV20-1 and TRBJ2-3; possible D gene TRBD1, 5 bases. CDR1 DFQATT and CDR2 SNEGSKA come from the germline V gene (reference sequence). V lost 3 bases and J 4 bases, leaving 20 bases between the germline ends. This CDR3 comprises 16 residues. CDR3: CSASAPQGVGADTQYF. DNA for the CDR3: TGCAGTGCTAGTGCCCCCCAGGGTGTGGGCGCAGATACGCAGTATTTT.

This clone was found a few times. The chain's CDR3 is CASSVQGAYTGELFF. For the CDR3, the DNA is TGTGCCAGCAGCGTACAGGGGGCTTACACCGGGGAGCTGTTTTTT. The chain carries TRBV4-2 and TRBJ2-2; 9 bases are a match to TRBD1. Per germline, CDR1 LGHNA and CDR2 YNFKEQ. V trimming: 5 bases; J trimming: 3 bases; junction bases outside the gene matches: 4. The CDR3 has 15 amino acids.

The J gene is TRBJ1-2, the V gene TRBV28; 9 positions agree with TRBD1. This CDR3 has 15 residues. Germline loops: CDR1 MDHEN, CDR2 SYDVKM. Losses at the gene ends were 3 bases for V and 3 bases for J; bases not matched to a gene: 5. The CDR3 loop is CASSLGQGIDYGYTF. In nucleotides, the CDR3 is TGTGCCAGCAGTTTGGGACAGGGTATAGACTATGGCTACACCTTC.

The chain uses TRBV7-7 and TRBJ2-1; D might be TRBD2 (6 bases). Germline values: CDR1 SSHAT, CDR2 FNYEAQ (reference sequence). Trimming cost V 2 bases and J 8 bases, with 13 bases left between them. This CDR3 spans 14 amino acids. The CDR3 is CASSLFGGGDEQFF. The CDR3 DNA reads as TGTGCCAGCAGCTTATTTGGCGGAGGGGATGAGCAGTTCTTC.

V is TRBV7-6 and J is TRBJ2-5, with 9 nucleotides matching TRBD2. Germline trimming cut 2 bases from V and 5 bases from J; bases unmatched to any gene: 15. Per germline, CDR1 SGHVS and CDR2 FNYEAQ. CDR3 size: 18 residues. The CDR3 here is CASSLPIGGSGSLETQYF. DNA of the CDR3: TGTGCCAGCAGCTTACCGATAGGGGGTAGCGGGAGCCTTGAGACCCAGTACTTC.

This chain connects TRBV30 to TRBJ1-2; no clear D. CDR3 size: 19 residues. CDR1 and CDR2 (germline): GTSNPN, SVGIG (reference sequence). V dropped 4 bases and J dropped 7 bases, with 34 bases sitting between them. The CDR3 reads CAWKDQTDQNVYVFGGYTF. CDR3 in DNA: TGTGCCTGGAAGGATCAAACAGACCAAAACGTGTATGTATTTGGTGGCTACACCTTC.

This rearrangement joins TRBV27 to TRBJ1-4; possible D gene TRBD1, 5 bases. The V gene lost 5 bases and the J gene lost 16 bases, with 14 bases spanning the gap. The CDR3 extends over 11 amino acids. Germline V gene sequence: CDR1 MNHEY, CDR2 SMNVEV (reference sequence). As DNA, the CDR3 is TGTGCCAGCAGTCCTCCCCAGGGCCCGTTTTTT. Protein product: CASSPPQGPFF.

The gene calls are TRBV29-1 and TRBJ2-1; TRBD1 matches at 7 bases. V lost 6 bases, J lost 0 bases, and 2 bases stayed unmatched. This CDR3 is built from 13 residues. The germline gives CDR1 SQVTM, CDR2 ANQGSEA. CDR3 in amino acids: CSVDRDSYNEQFF. CDR3 nucleotides: TGCAGCGTCGACAGGGACTCCTACAATGAGCAGTTCTTC.